These 7 T cell receptor beta chains were sequenced from one sample in a study of blood T cell repertoires in COVID-19. TCRdb's copy holds only in-frame clones and misses some; the assay was immunoSEQ multiplex PCR. Here the sample spans under 55,000 clones, more than 70% being singletons. The sample consisted of peripheral blood. These receptors were taken from a human donor in a cohort sampled during active COVID-19.

The J gene is TRBJ1-1, the V gene TRBV19, with TRBD1 matching over 9 bases. The CDR3 totals 16 residues. The ends lost 5 bases at V and 6 bases at J; junction bases unmatched: 13. Germline V gene lookup returns CDR1 LNHDA and CDR2 SQIVND (reference sequence). The CDR3 DNA reads TGTGCCAGTAGTCAGGGACAGGGTAGGCGAGCAGCTGAAGCTTTCTTT. It specifies CASSQGQGRRAAEAFF.

This clone is a singleton in its sample. The chain links TRBV28 to TRBJ2-1; 7 bases are shared with TRBD1. CDR3 size: 15 residues. Trimming cost V 2 bases and J 0 bases; bases outside gene matches: 1. Looked up from germline, CDR1 is MDHEN and CDR2 is SYDVKM. CDR3 residues: CASSLRDSSYNEQFF. The DNA of the CDR3 is TGTGCCAGCAGTTTACGGGACAGCTCCTACAATGAGCAGTTCTTC. The variable domain in full, completed from reference TRBV28 and TRBJ2-1, reads DVKVTQSSRYLVKRTGEKVFLECVQDMDHENMFWYRQDPGLGLRLIYFSYDVKMKEKGDIPEGYSVSREKKERFSLILESASTNQTSMYLCASSLRDSSYNEQFFGPGTRLTVL.

The V call is TRBV6-5, the J call TRBJ2-2, with TRBD1 matching 7 bases. J lost 7 bases, V lost 6 bases, and 2 bases had no gene match. The CDR3 spans 12 residues. Germline V gives CDR1 MNHEY, CDR2 SVGAGI. The CDR3 loop is CASRTGNGELFF. The CDR3 DNA sequence: TGTGCCAGCAGGACAGGGAACGGGGAGCTGTTTTTT.

The rearrangement uses TRBV7-2 and TRBJ1-4; unclear D gene. Per germline, CDR1 SGHTA and CDR2 FQGNSA. The length of the CDR3 is 16 residues. Between the trimmed V and J ends, which lost 5 bases and 5 bases, there was a span of 18 bases. The CDR3 region has the DNA TGTGCCAGCAGCCGTACGGGAACAGCGGCAAATGAAAAACTGTTTTTT. Translating it yields CASSRTGTAANEKLFF.

The V call is TRBV23-1, the J call TRBJ2-5; no clear D. TRBV23-1 is recorded as an ORF, its role being uncertain. Trimming removed 4 bases from V and 1 base from J, with 13 bases in between. The CDR3 covers 15 residues. CDR3 DNA: TGCGCCAGCAGTCCTGCGAGAGCCTCCCAAGAGACCCAGTACTTC. Amino acids: CASSPARASQETQYF.

The chain couples TRBV11-3 to TRBJ2-1; 8 bases align to TRBD2. The ends lost 3 bases at V and 4 bases at J; junction bases unmatched: 5. CDR3 length: 15 amino acids. Germline V gene lookup returns CDR1 SGHNT and CDR2 YENEEA. CDR3 bases: TGTGCCAGCAGCTTCCAACTAGCGGATTACAATGAGCAGTTCTTC. It specifies CASSFQLADYNEQFF.

The J gene is TRBJ2-3, the V gene TRBV4-3; 7 bases fit TRBD1. The trim removed 3 bases at V and 0 bases at J, leaving 3 bases unmatched. This CDR3 region has 15 residues. Per germline, CDR1 LGHNA and CDR2 YSLEER. The CDR3: CASSQWTGSTDTQYF. CDR3 DNA: TGCGCCAGCAGCCAGTGGACAGGAAGCACAGATACGCAGTATTTT.